The 14 T cell receptor beta chains reported below all come from one sample, sequenced in a study of T cell responses to AZD1222 COVID-19 vaccine. Sequencing used immunoSEQ multiplex PCR; TCRdb keeps in-frame clones, though not all of them. Seen here are 150,000 to 160,000 clones, 88% observed once, and the top ten hold 3.1%. Sequencing was performed on peripheral blood, taken on day 0 of AZD1222 vaccination. The receptors shown here come from an adult in good health.

The chain couples TRBV19 to TRBJ1-2; 10 bases line up with TRBD1. The germline CDR1 and CDR2 sequences are LNHDA and SQIVND (reference sequence). Trimming removed 4 bases from V and 3 bases from J; junction bases left unmatched: 5. The CDR3 is 15 residues long. The DNA for the CDR3 is TGTGCCAGTAGTAGGACAGGGGGGATATACTATGGCTACACCTTC. Its protein is CASSRTGGIYYGYTF.

The rearrangement uses TRBV30 and TRBJ1-2; no clear D gene. This CDR3 comprises 18 residues. Per the germline V gene, CDR1 is GTSNPN and CDR2 is SVGIG (reference sequence). V lost 0 bases and J 0 bases, leaving 20 bases between the germline ends. The CDR3 nucleotides read TGTGCCTGGAGTGTATGTTGGTGTAATGGTTCGGCTAACTATGGCTACACCTTC. It codes for CAWSVCWCNGSANYGYTF.

The rearrangement joins TRBV29-1 to TRBJ1-1; 8 positions match TRBD1. Germline V CDR1 and CDR2: SQVTM, ANQGSEA. The CDR3 runs 13 residues. V dropped 7 bases and J dropped 5; count of bases not matched to a gene: 9. This CDR3 is CSASTGEGTEAFF. CDR3 in DNA: TGCAGCGCTTCGACAGGGGAAGGAACTGAAGCTTTCTTT.

As for this clone: Distinct nucleotide sequences in the sample also encode this CDR3. The chain combines TRBV9 with TRBJ1-5; possibly TRBD1 for D (5 bases). The germline CDR1 and CDR2 sequences are SGDLS and YYNGEE. The germline V and J ends were trimmed by 0 bases and 7 bases, with 11 bases remaining between them. This CDR3 comprises 14 residues. CDR3 bases: TGTGCCAGCAGCGTAGATGGGGCAGGCCAGCCCCAGCATTTT. The encoded protein is CASSVDGAGQPQHF.

V and J are TRBV14 and TRBJ1-3; D remains unclear. The CDR3 totals 16 residues. V was clipped by 1 base and J by 3 bases, with 13 bases between them. Per the germline V gene, CDR1 is SGHDN and CDR2 is FVKESK. This chain's CDR3 is CASSQVGDLFGNTIYF. As DNA, the CDR3 is TGTGCCAGCAGCCAAGTGGGCGACCTCTTTGGAAACACCATATATTTT.

The chain has TRBV7-2 and TRBJ2-1, with TRBD1 matching 8 bases. The V gene end was trimmed by 6 bases and the J gene end by 1 base; junction bases not matched to a gene: 5. Looked up from germline, CDR1 is SGHTA and CDR2 is FQGNSA. The CDR3 consists of 15 residues. The CDR3 DNA is TGTGCCAGCAGAACAGGACAGGGTTCCTACAATGAGCAGTTCTTC. This sequence encodes CASRTGQGSYNEQFF. Based on the CDR3 plus reference TRBV7-2 and TRBJ2-1, the full variable domain is GAGVSQSPSNKVTEKGKDVELRCDPISGHTALYWYRQSLGQGLEFLIYFQGNSAPDKSGLPSDRFSAERTGGSVSTLTIQRTQQEDSAVYLCASRTGQGSYNEQFFGPGTRLTVL.

CDR3 region: CASSSGQGRPETF. Written as DNA, the CDR3 is TGTGCCAGCAGCTCTGGACAGGGGCGGCCCGAAACCTTC. The chain joins TRBV7-2 to TRBJ1-2; 9 nucleotides align to TRBD1. V trimming: 4 bases; J trimming: 14 bases; junction bases outside the gene matches: 11. CDR3 length: 13 residues. Germline V lookup: CDR1 SGHTA, CDR2 FQGNSA.

V and J are TRBV7-2 and TRBJ1-2, with a possible D match to TRBD1 (5 bases). CDR3 length: 15 amino acids. Trimming removed 0 bases from V and 4 bases from J, with 12 bases in between. The V gene's germline CDR1 is SGHTA and CDR2 FQGNSA. The DNA of the CDR3 is TGTGCCAGCAGCTTAGCGGCGGGACCATCCTATGGCTACACCTTC. Its protein is CASSLAAGPSYGYTF.

The CDR3 region has the DNA TGTGCCAGCAGCCAGACTAGCGGGGGGGGTTCCTACAATGAGCAGTTCTTC. Its protein product is CASSQTSGGGSYNEQFF. This rearrangement joins TRBV4-2 to TRBJ2-1; 14 bases are shared with TRBD2. The CDR3 is 17 amino acids. With V trimmed by 3 bases and J by 1 base, 2 bases remained unmatched. In germline, CDR1 is LGHNA, CDR2 YNFKEQ.

The V call is TRBV9, the J call TRBJ2-1; a possible D gene is TRBD2 (5 bases). Germline lookup yields CDR1 SGDLS and CDR2 YYNGEE. The length of the CDR3 is 12 residues. Trimming removed 7 bases at V and 4 bases at J, with 9 bases between. The CDR3 spells CASGLAYNEQFF. CDR3 coding DNA: TGTGCCAGCGGGCTAGCTTACAATGAGCAGTTCTTC.

A note on this clone: Other DNA sequences in the same sample also yield this CDR3. This chain uses TRBV11-2 with TRBJ2-7, with TRBD1 identical over 8 bases. CDR1 and CDR2 (germline): SGHAT, FQNNGV. CDR3 length: 14 amino acids. The ends lost 5 bases at V and 6 bases at J; junction bases unmatched: 9. This CDR3 is CASSIRTGSGEQYF. The CDR3, as DNA: TGTGCCAGCAGCATCCGGACAGGGTCGGGCGAGCAGTACTTC.

This chain uses TRBV24-1 with TRBJ2-1; a weak D match, TRBD2 (5 bases). Germline V gives CDR1 KGHDR, CDR2 SFDVKD. Between the trimmed V and J ends, which lost 4 bases and 6 bases, there was a span of 9 bases. The CDR3 runs to 13 residues. The CDR3 DNA sequence: TGTGCCACCAGTGAATTTGGGAGCAATGAGCAGTTCTTC. Protein: CATSEFGSNEQFF.

The chain recombines TRBV5-6 with TRBJ1-6; 10 positions match TRBD1. This CDR3 is built from 16 residues. V shed 0 bases, J shed 6 bases, and the junction held 3 bases outside the gene matches. The germline V gene encodes CDR1 SGHDT and CDR2 YYEEEE. CDR3 residues: CASSLGQGALNSPLHF. CDR3 DNA sequence: TGTGCCAGCAGCTTGGGACAGGGGGCCCTTAATTCACCCCTCCACTTT.

This clone was seen a single time. V usage is TRBV28 and J usage is TRBJ1-6; D possibly corresponds to TRBD1 (5 bases). Germline V CDR1 and CDR2: MDHEN, SYDVKM. This CDR3 contains 16 residues. Trimming left V 5 bases short and J 0 bases short, with 11 bases between. CDR3 DNA sequence: TGTGCCAGCAGTGGGGGAGATAGCTCCTATAATTCACCCCTCCACTTT. This codes for CASSGGDSSYNSPLHF.